Below, 19 T cell receptor beta chains from the same sample are listed, as sequenced in a study of T cells in Graves' hyperthyroidism and ophthalmopathy. There were TCR beta CDR3 regions amplified from RNA transcripts. Using the HTBI primer set, a first-round RT-PCR was run on the TCR CDR3. TCRdb analysed the multiplex PCR reads with MiXCR anew, one entry per CDR3 protein. The sample holds about 700,000 distinct CDR3 sequences, roughly 15% seen once. The sequenced sample was blood. The receptor source for this set is a woman aged 18-29 years with Graves' hyperthyroidism.

This clonotype was recorded many times. V and J are TRBV13 and TRBJ1-1; D may be TRBD1 (5 bases). The V and J ends lost 2 bases and 5 bases respectively, with 24 bases between them. Germline CDR1 PRHDT, CDR2 FYEKMQ (reference sequence). The CDR3 consists of 18 residues. In DNA, the CDR3 is TGTGCCAGCAGCTTAAGAGTCGCAGGGCTGTTGGGCCAAACTGAAGCTTTCTTT. As protein: CASSLRVAGLLGQTEAFF. The full variable domain, rest sourced from reference TRBV13 and TRBJ1-1, is AAGVIQSPRHLIKEKRETATLKCYPIPRHDTVYWYQQGPGQDPQFLISFYEKMQSDKGSIPDRFSAQQFSDYHSELNMSSLELGDSALYFCASSLRVAGLLGQTEAFFGQGTRLTVV.

This clonotype was recorded many times. This chain connects TRBV20-1 to TRBJ1-5; D is unclear. The CDR3 loop spans 17 amino acids. Trimming took 0 bases from V and 5 from J, leaving 20 bases between them. The germline gives CDR1 DFQATT, CDR2 SNEGSKA (reference sequence). CDR3 loop: CSARDLEAPVRDQPQHF. As DNA, the CDR3 is TGCAGTGCTAGAGATTTAGAGGCGCCGGTGAGGGATCAGCCCCAGCATTTT.

The chain couples TRBV5-4 to TRBJ2-7; unclear D gene. Germline loops: CDR1 SGHNT, CDR2 YYREEE (reference sequence). The CDR3 runs to 12 residues. Trimming took off 4 bases at V and 7 bases at J, with 12 bases between the two ends. In DNA form, the CDR3 reads TGTGCCAGCAGCATGGCCAGCAAAGAGCAGTACTTC. It is translated as CASSMASKEQYF.

This clonotype has at least ten counts. This chain joins TRBV6-1 and TRBJ1-1; D may be TRBD1 (6 bases). The CDR3 is 14 residues long. V gave up 7 bases and J gave up 1 base, with 13 bases separating them. Germline V gene data show CDR1 as MNHNS and CDR2 as SASEGT. Here the CDR3 reads CASNTPGANTEAFF. The CDR3 coding sequence is TGTGCCAGCAATACCCCAGGGGCGAACACTGAAGCTTTCTTT.

The chain joins TRBV29-1 to TRBJ2-7, with D hard to call. With 1 base removed from V and 4 bases from J, the gap between germline ends came to 11 bases. CDR1 is SQVTM, CDR2 ANQGSEA, per germline. The CDR3 is 13 amino acids. CDR3 bases: TGCAGCGTTGAAGGGATGGGTAGATACGAGCAGTACTTC. Its protein is CSVEGMGRYEQYF.

The V and J genes are TRBV28 and TRBJ2-1; 7 bases agree with TRBD1. V dropped 5 bases and J dropped 15; count of bases not matched to a gene: 7. CDR1 MDHEN and CDR2 SYDVKM come from the germline V gene. The length of the CDR3 is 11 residues. The CDR3 loop is CASSPPGQSFF. The CDR3 nucleotides are TGTGCCAGCAGTCCTCCGGGACAGTCGTTCTTC.

This clonotype has ten or more counts. V usage is TRBV28 and J usage is TRBJ1-5; 10 nucleotides align to TRBD1. The junction had 6 bases not matched to a gene; V was cut back by 6 bases and J by 1 base. This CDR3 region has 16 residues. Germline CDR1 reads MDHEN; CDR2 reads SYDVKM. CDR3 protein: CASSPGDRGSNQPQHF. CDR3 nucleotides: TGTGCCAGCAGCCCCGGGGACAGGGGAAGCAATCAGCCCCAGCATTTT.

This clonotype was recorded at least ten times. The chain uses TRBV28 and TRBJ2-1; unclear D gene. With 5 bases removed from V and 0 bases from J, the gap between germline ends came to 14 bases. CDR3 length: 16 residues. Germline V gene lookup returns CDR1 MDHEN and CDR2 SYDVKM. The DNA of the CDR3 is TGTGCCAGCAGTCCGACCGGAGCGCGCTCCTACAATGAGCAGTTCTTC. Protein product: CASSPTGARSYNEQFF.

The CDR3 here is CASMVFTDTPRNKPSGAYNEQFF. CDR3 sequence (DNA): TGTGCCAGCATGGTGTTTACGGACACCCCCAGAAACAAACCTAGCGGAGCCTACAATGAGCAGTTCTTC. V and J are TRBV28 and TRBJ2-1; 7 bases line up with TRBD2. Germline V CDR1 and CDR2: MDHEN, SYDVKM. This CDR3 is built from 23 residues. The trim removed 7 bases at V and 2 bases at J, leaving 32 bases unmatched.

The chain is built from TRBV6-2 or TRBV6-3 and TRBJ2-7, with TRBD1 matching over 10 bases. The CDR3 is 16 residues long. Trimming removed 2 bases from V and 5 bases from J; junction bases left unmatched: 9. Germline V gives CDR1 MNHEY, CDR2 SVGEGT. This chain's CDR3 is CASSYASGTGEDEQYF. CDR3 DNA sequence: TGTGCCAGCAGTTACGCGTCGGGGACAGGGGAAGACGAGCAGTACTTC.

The table lists this clonotype with many counts. The chain carries TRBV6-2 or TRBV6-3 and TRBJ2-3; D perhaps matches TRBD2 (6 bases). CDR1 is MNHEY, CDR2 SVGEGT, per germline. V was pared by 2 bases and J by 5 bases, with 17 bases between. The CDR3 consists of 16 residues. CDR3 nucleotide sequence: TGTGCCAGCAGTTACCTAACCGGACTAACAGGAGATACGCAGTATTTT. Its protein product is CASSYLTGLTGDTQYF.

The rearrangement joins TRBV12-3 or TRBV12-4 to TRBJ1-1; D not certain. Between the trimmed V and J ends, which lost 3 bases and 6 bases, there was a span of 11 bases. The CDR3 spans 13 residues. CDR3 in amino acids: CASSFSPEAEAFF. DNA for the CDR3: TGTGCCAGCAGTTTCAGTCCCGAGGCTGAAGCTTTCTTT.

The rearrangement links TRBV9 to TRBJ1-2; D not resolved. Per the germline V gene, CDR1 is SGDLS and CDR2 is YYNGEE. The CDR3 is made up of 15 amino acids. Trimming removed 4 bases at V and 0 bases at J, with 13 bases between. CDR3 bases: TGTGCCAGCAGCTCCGCCGGGAGGGCTAACTATGGCTACACCTTC. This sequence encodes CASSSAGRANYGYTF. The full variable domain, rest sourced from reference TRBV9 and TRBJ1-2, is DSGVTQTPKHLITATGQRVTLRCSPRSGDLSVYWYQQSLDQGLQFLIQYYNGEERAKGNILERFSAQQFPDLHSELNLSSLELGDSALYFCASSSAGRANYGYTFGSGTRLTVV.

This clonotype came up many times. The rearrangement uses TRBV3-1 and TRBJ1-1; unclear D gene. Trimming removed 0 bases from V and 4 bases from J, with 18 bases in between. The germline V gene has CDR1 LGHDT and CDR2 YNNKEL (reference sequence). The CDR3 loop spans 17 amino acids. Here the CDR3 reads CASSQDFFKLRGTEAFF. The CDR3 nucleotides read TGTGCCAGCAGCCAAGATTTTTTCAAGTTAAGAGGCACTGAAGCTTTCTTT.

The chain is built from TRBV14 and TRBJ2-4, with D unresolved. Trimming removed 3 bases at V and 5 bases at J, with 14 bases between. Germline CDR1 SGHDN, CDR2 FVKESK. CDR3 length: 15 amino acids. The CDR3 protein is CASSQHGPTENIQYF. CDR3 sequence (DNA): TGTGCCAGCAGCCAGCATGGACCGACTGAAAACATTCAGTACTTC.

This clonotype was seen many times. CDR3 in DNA: TGCAGTGCTACGACTAGCGGGTTCTACAATGAGCAGTTCTTC. This encodes CSATTSGFYNEQFF. This sequence joins TRBV20-1 and TRBJ2-1; TRBD2 matches 10 bases. The CDR3 extends over 14 amino acids. Unmatched junction bases numbered 3, after V lost 4 bases and J lost 3 bases. The germline V gene has CDR1 DFQATT and CDR2 SNEGSKA (reference sequence).

This clonotype was seen many times. This rearrangement joins TRBV29-1 to TRBJ2-4; D gene uncertain. V lost 1 base to trimming and J lost 8 bases, with 12 bases between them. Germline V gene lookup returns CDR1 SQVTM and CDR2 ANQGSEA. This CDR3 spans 13 amino acids. DNA for the CDR3: TGCAGCGTTGAAGGGTACGGTGGGTACATTCAGTACTTC. Its protein is CSVEGYGGYIQYF.

This clonotype was counted between two and nine times. The chain is built from TRBV18 and TRBJ1-3; D remains ambiguous. The length of the CDR3 is 16 residues. Germline CDR1 KGHSH, CDR2 LQKENI. V lost 3 bases and J lost 2, with 14 bases in between. Here the CDR3 reads CASSPTPVLAGNTIYF. The DNA of the CDR3 is TGTGCCAGCTCACCGACCCCCGTCTTGGCTGGAAACACCATATATTTT.

This clonotype was recorded a few times. This chain links TRBV6-2 or TRBV6-3 with TRBJ2-1, with 11 nucleotides matching TRBD2. V dropped 4 bases and J dropped 4; count of bases not matched to a gene: 6. This CDR3 is 16 amino acids long. Per germline, CDR1 MNHEY and CDR2 SVGEGT. DNA of the CDR3: TGTGCCAGCAGTTCGGCAGGGACTAGCGGATACAATGAGCAGTTCTTC. Amino acid sequence: CASSSAGTSGYNEQFF.